The rows below give T cell receptor beta chains drawn from one sample of a study of blood T cells in healthy people across ages. Each CDR3 protein gets one entry after TCRdb re-called the 5' RACE reads with MiXCR. The sample has about 540,000 distinct CDR3 sequences, approximately 25% seen once. The same sample was also used in a study of T cells of mothers and their children.

The source material was blood. The origin of the receptors is a boy between 10 and 17 years old in good health. Each CDR3 is given with its conserved first and last residue. D genes are given only for firm matches. Clone size is given for some rows only: seen once, a few or many times, or a class if the clone is expanded.

clone size: many
D gene: NA
V gene: TRBV29-1
J gene: TRBJ2-5
CDR3 DNA: TGCAGCGTTGTGTCGGGACAAGAGACCCAGTACTTC
CDR3 protein: CSVVSGQETQYF

clone size: NA
D gene: NA
V gene: TRBV6-5
J gene: TRBJ2-3
CDR3 DNA: TGTGCCAGCAGCCTCACGAGGGCCAATACGCAGTATTTT
CDR3 protein: CASSLTRANTQYF

clone size: few
D gene: NA
V gene: TRBV4-1
J gene: TRBJ2-7
CDR3 DNA: TGCGCCAGCAGCCAAGCCCCCCAGGGGGGATCCTACGAGCAGTACTTC
CDR3 protein: CASSQAPQGGSYEQYF

clone size: NA
D gene: NA
V gene: TRBV5-1
J gene: TRBJ1-1
CDR3 DNA: TGCGCCAGCAGCTTAAACAGGGCGGCTGAAGCTTTCTTT
CDR3 protein: CASSLNRAAEAFF

clone size: few
D gene: NA
V gene: TRBV5-1
J gene: TRBJ2-5
CDR3 DNA: TGCGCCAGCAGCCCTCAGCCGGCAATCAGCGAAGAGACCCAGTACTTC
CDR3 protein: CASSPQPAISEETQYF

clone size: many
D gene: NA
V gene: TRBV4-3
J gene: TRBJ2-6
CDR3 DNA: TGCGCCAGCAGCAACACCGGGTCCCCAACTGGGGCCAACGTCCTGACTTTC
CDR3 protein: CASSNTGSPTGANVLTF

clone size: NA
D gene: NA
V gene: TRBV6-5
J gene: TRBJ2-7
CDR3 DNA: TGTGCCAGCAGTAAAGCACCGGGCCCCTACGAGCAGTACTTC
CDR3 protein: CASSKAPGPYEQYF

clone size: NA
D gene: TRBD2
V gene: TRBV20-1
J gene: TRBJ2-3
CDR3 DNA: TGCAGTGCTGAACCACGGGGGCTAGCGGGAGTAGGTACGCAGTATTTT
CDR3 protein: CSAEPRGLAGVGTQYF

clone size: few
D gene: NA
V gene: TRBV20-1
J gene: TRBJ2-5
CDR3 DNA: TGCAGTGCTAGGTCAGAGACCCAGTACTTC
CDR3 protein: CSARSETQYF

clone size: NA
D gene: NA
V gene: TRBV28
J gene: TRBJ1-3
CDR3 DNA: TGTGCCAGCAGTTTATTTTTGGTCGGCACCATATATTTT
CDR3 protein: CASSLFLVGTIYF

clone size: few
D gene: TRBD1
V gene: TRBV5-4
J gene: TRBJ2-5
CDR3 DNA: TGTGCCAGCAGCGCCGACAGGGGGAAGGAGACCCAGTACTTC
CDR3 protein: CASSADRGKETQYF

clone size: NA
D gene: TRBD1
V gene: TRBV28
J gene: TRBJ2-5
CDR3 DNA: TGTGCCAGCAGCGCCAACAGGGGCGAGACCCAGTACTTC
CDR3 protein: CASSANRGETQYF

clone size: few
D gene: NA
V gene: TRBV28
J gene: TRBJ1-2
CDR3 DNA: TGTGCCAGCAGTTACAGTTTAGTAGGCTACACCTTC
CDR3 protein: CASSYSLVGYTF

clone size: few
D gene: TRBD1
V gene: TRBV28
J gene: TRBJ2-5
CDR3 DNA: TGTGCCAGCAGGTCCTCCGGGACAGGGGGCTTTGAGACCCAGTACTTC
CDR3 protein: CASRSSGTGGFETQYF

clone size: few
D gene: NA
V gene: TRBV24-1
J gene: TRBJ2-5
CDR3 DNA: TGTGCCACCAGTGACTCGGGACTTGAGGAGACCCAGTACTTC
CDR3 protein: CATSDSGLEETQYF

clone size: once
D gene: NA
V gene: TRBV2
J gene: TRBJ2-3
CDR3 DNA: TGTGCCAGCAGGACTAGCCGGATGGACAGGGTGACAGATACGCAGTATTTT
CDR3 protein: CASRTSRMDRVTDTQYF

clone size: NA
D gene: TRBD1
V gene: TRBV3-1
J gene: TRBJ2-7
CDR3 DNA: TGTGCCAGCAGCCATGGGACAGGGGTCTACGAGCAGTACTTC
CDR3 protein: CASSHGTGVYEQYF

clone size: few
D gene: NA
V gene: TRBV7-2
J gene: TRBJ1-3
CDR3 DNA: TGTGCCAGCACACAGAGCTCTGGAAACACCATATATTTT
CDR3 protein: CASTQSSGNTIYF

clone size: once
D gene: NA
V gene: TRBV12-3/TRBV12-4
J gene: TRBJ2-2
CDR3 DNA: TGTGCCAGCACCCCCGAAGGCGGTTCGAACACCGGGGAGCTGTTTTTT
CDR3 protein: CASTPEGGSNTGELFF

clone size: once
D gene: NA
V gene: TRBV12-3/TRBV12-4
J gene: TRBJ1-1
CDR3 DNA: TGTGCCAGCAGTTTTATCGAGGGCAACGAAGCTTTCTTT
CDR3 protein: CASSFIEGNEAFF

clone size: few
D gene: TRBD2
V gene: TRBV29-1
J gene: TRBJ2-1
CDR3 DNA: TGCAGCGTTGTAGGGATTAGCGGGGGGGCGCGGTACAATGAGCAGTTCTTC
CDR3 protein: CSVVGISGGARYNEQFF

clone size: NA
D gene: NA
V gene: TRBV29-1
J gene: TRBJ1-1
CDR3 DNA: TGCAGCGTTGAATCGCAGGGTGGAGCTTTCTTT
CDR3 protein: CSVESQGGAFF

clone size: few
D gene: NA
V gene: TRBV5-5
J gene: TRBJ1-6
CDR3 DNA: TGTGCCAGCAGCTTGGGGCCCCCGGGGCCTTCACCCCTCCACTTT
CDR3 protein: CASSLGPPGPSPLHF

clone size: few
D gene: NA
V gene: TRBV7-6
J gene: TRBJ1-3
CDR3 DNA: TGTGCCAGCAGCCGGACACTCTCTGGAAACACCATATATTTT
CDR3 protein: CASSRTLSGNTIYF

clone size: NA
D gene: NA
V gene: TRBV3-1
J gene: TRBJ1-6
CDR3 DNA: TGTGCCAGCAGCCCTACGGACAGCCCCTATAATTCACCCCTCCACTTT
CDR3 protein: CASSPTDSPYNSPLHF

clone size: NA
D gene: TRBD1
V gene: TRBV4-3
J gene: TRBJ1-2
CDR3 DNA: TGCGCCAGCAGCCAATCGGACAGGGGGCCGTTCTATGGCTACACCTTC
CDR3 protein: CASSQSDRGPFYGYTF

clone size: NA
D gene: TRBD2
V gene: TRBV5-1
J gene: TRBJ2-7
CDR3 DNA: TGCGCCAGCAGCTTGGGTCTAGCGGGAGGCCTAAGCTCCTACGAGCAGTACTTC
CDR3 protein: CASSLGLAGGLSSYEQYF

clone size: NA
D gene: NA
V gene: TRBV20-1
J gene: TRBJ1-4
CDR3 DNA: TGCAGTGCTAAAGCACAGGGCTTAACTAATGAAAAACTGTTTTTT
CDR3 protein: CSAKAQGLTNEKLFF

clone size: few
D gene: NA
V gene: TRBV7-2
J gene: TRBJ2-7
CDR3 DNA: TGTGCCAGCAGCCCTCTGCCGGGGGAGCAGTACTTC
CDR3 protein: CASSPLPGEQYF

clone size: few
D gene: TRBD1
V gene: TRBV7-9
J gene: TRBJ1-6
CDR3 DNA: TGTGCCAGCAGCCGCGGACAGGTTAATTCACCCCTCCACTTT
CDR3 protein: CASSRGQVNSPLHF

clone size: few
D gene: NA
V gene: TRBV29-1
J gene: TRBJ2-1
CDR3 DNA: TGCAGCGTCAATAGTAATGAGCAGTTCTTC
CDR3 protein: CSVNSNEQFF

clone size: NA
D gene: NA
V gene: TRBV28
J gene: TRBJ2-2
CDR3 DNA: TGTGCCAGCAGCCCTGAAGTTGGGGGCACCGGGGAGCTGTTTTTT
CDR3 protein: CASSPEVGGTGELFF

clone size: NA
D gene: TRBD1
V gene: TRBV20-1
J gene: TRBJ2-1
CDR3 DNA: TGCAGTGCTAAACAGGGGATTAGTGATGAGCAGTTCTTC
CDR3 protein: CSAKQGISDEQFF

clone size: NA
D gene: NA
V gene: TRBV4-1
J gene: TRBJ2-7
CDR3 DNA: TGCGCCAGCAGCCAAGTTTCGACACGGGAGCAGTACTTC
CDR3 protein: CASSQVSTREQYF

clone size: NA
D gene: TRBD2
V gene: TRBV5-1
J gene: TRBJ2-1
CDR3 DNA: TGCGCCAGCAGCAGGACTAGCGGGGCCGACAATGAGCAGTTCTTC
CDR3 protein: CASSRTSGADNEQFF

clone size: once
D gene: NA
V gene: TRBV5-1
J gene: TRBJ1-1
CDR3 DNA: TGCGCCAGCAGCTTGTCCGTTTGGCGGACCCAGGGGAACACTGAAGCTTTCTTT
CDR3 protein: CASSLSVWRTQGNTEAFF

clone size: NA
D gene: NA
V gene: TRBV4-2
J gene: TRBJ2-3
CDR3 DNA: TGTGCCAGCAGCCAAGATCTACTCGGGAGCTGGGGAACAGATACGCAGTATTTT
CDR3 protein: CASSQDLLGSWGTDTQYF

clone size: NA
D gene: NA
V gene: TRBV12-3/TRBV12-4
J gene: TRBJ2-1
CDR3 DNA: TGTGCCAGCGGACGGCTTCTTACAAGTGAGCAGTTCTTC
CDR3 protein: CASGRLLTSEQFF

clone size: NA
D gene: TRBD2
V gene: TRBV7-2
J gene: TRBJ2-4
CDR3 DNA: TGTGCCAGCAGCCTGGGGGGGAGGGGCATTCAGTACTTC
CDR3 protein: CASSLGGRGIQYF

clone size: many
D gene: TRBD2
V gene: TRBV7-6
J gene: TRBJ2-1
CDR3 DNA: TGTGCCAGCAGCCCAATTGGCGGGGGGTCCTACAATGAGCAGTTCTTC
CDR3 protein: CASSPIGGGSYNEQFF

clone size: NA
D gene: TRBD2
V gene: TRBV28
J gene: TRBJ2-3
CDR3 DNA: TGTGCCAGCAGTTATCAAGGGCGGGAGCGGGATACGCAGTATTTT
CDR3 protein: CASSYQGRERDTQYF

clone size: many
D gene: NA
V gene: TRBV4-3
J gene: TRBJ1-1
CDR3 DNA: TGCGCCAGCAGCCAGCTATTGAACACTGAAGCTTTCTTT
CDR3 protein: CASSQLLNTEAFF

clone size: NA
D gene: NA
V gene: TRBV4-3
J gene: TRBJ2-3
CDR3 DNA: TGCGCCAGCAGCCAAGAGCCGGGCACAGATACGCAGTATTTT
CDR3 protein: CASSQEPGTDTQYF

clone size: NA
D gene: NA
V gene: TRBV9
J gene: TRBJ1-5
CDR3 DNA: TGTGCCAGCAACCGCACAGAGGGCTTATTGAAGCCCCAGCATTTT
CDR3 protein: CASNRTEGLLKPQHF

clone size: few
D gene: TRBD2
V gene: TRBV9
J gene: TRBJ2-3
CDR3 DNA: TGTGCCAGCAGCGTACGCGGGAGTGCAGATACGCAGTATTTT
CDR3 protein: CASSVRGSADTQYF

clone size: NA
D gene: NA
V gene: TRBV4-3
J gene: TRBJ2-7
CDR3 DNA: TGCGCCAGCAGCCAAGATCTACGGAGGGCTTACGTGGATCGAGGCTGCTACGAGCAGTACTTC
CDR3 protein: CASSQDLRRAYVDRGCYEQYF

clone size: few
D gene: TRBD2
V gene: TRBV10-3
J gene: TRBJ2-1
CDR3 DNA: TGTGCCATCAGTGACCGGATTAGCGGGAGTCATGAGCAGTTCTTC
CDR3 protein: CAISDRISGSHEQFF

clone size: NA
D gene: TRBD2
V gene: TRBV28
J gene: TRBJ2-7
CDR3 DNA: TGTGCCAGCACCACAGAGACACTAGCGAACTCCTACGAGCAGTACTTC
CDR3 protein: CASTTETLANSYEQYF

clone size: NA
D gene: NA
V gene: TRBV24-1
J gene: TRBJ2-3
CDR3 DNA: TGTGCCACCAGTGACCCCGGAGATACTGACCGGCCCACAGATACGCAGTATTTT
CDR3 protein: CATSDPGDTDRPTDTQYF

clone size: once
D gene: TRBD2
V gene: TRBV5-1
J gene: TRBJ2-7
CDR3 DNA: TGCGCCAGCAGCTTGGAGCGGGGACGGCTTAACGACGAGCAGTACTTC
CDR3 protein: CASSLERGRLNDEQYF

clone size: NA
D gene: NA
V gene: TRBV2
J gene: TRBJ2-1
CDR3 DNA: TGTGCCAGCAGTGAGAATGGGGATAATGAGCAGTTCTTC
CDR3 protein: CASSENGDNEQFF

clone size: NA
D gene: TRBD2
V gene: TRBV4-3
J gene: TRBJ2-1
CDR3 DNA: TGCGCCAGCAGCCAAGATTCGAAGCGGGAGGGTATCGGGCAGTTCTTC
CDR3 protein: CASSQDSKREGIGQFF

clone size: few
D gene: NA
V gene: TRBV20-1
J gene: TRBJ1-1
CDR3 DNA: TGCAGTGCTAGGGGGGTACAACCGAACACTGAAGCTTTCTTT
CDR3 protein: CSARGVQPNTEAFF

clone size: NA
D gene: NA
V gene: TRBV6-2/TRBV6-3
J gene: TRBJ2-4
CDR3 DNA: TGTGCCAGCGAGCGACGGGGGTTAGCCAAAAACATTCAGTACTTC
CDR3 protein: CASERRGLAKNIQYF

clone size: NA
D gene: TRBD1
V gene: TRBV28
J gene: TRBJ2-7
CDR3 DNA: TGTGCCAGCAGTTATCCGGGACAGGGGTTCTACGAGCAGTACTTC
CDR3 protein: CASSYPGQGFYEQYF

clone size: few
D gene: NA
V gene: TRBV5-1
J gene: TRBJ2-5
CDR3 DNA: TGCGCCAGCAGCCTGACAGCGGCCCTGACTTATCCACAGTACTTC
CDR3 protein: CASSLTAALTYPQYF

clone size: NA
D gene: TRBD1
V gene: TRBV3-1
J gene: TRBJ2-7
CDR3 DNA: TGTGCCAGCAGCCTGGGACAGGGAGATCTCTACGAGCAGTACTTC
CDR3 protein: CASSLGQGDLYEQYF

clone size: many
D gene: NA
V gene: TRBV27
J gene: TRBJ1-4
CDR3 DNA: TGTGCCAGCAGCTTGAGCGGTGAAAAACTGTTTTTT
CDR3 protein: CASSLSGEKLFF

clone size: NA
D gene: NA
V gene: TRBV20-1
J gene: TRBJ2-5
CDR3 DNA: TGCAGTCCCCGAGGGACCGGAGAGACCCAGTACTTC
CDR3 protein: CSPRGTGETQYF

clone size: few
D gene: NA
V gene: TRBV20-1
J gene: TRBJ2-1
CDR3 DNA: TGCAGTGCTAGGATGGGGGGGCCTGAGCAGTTCTTC
CDR3 protein: CSARMGGPEQFF